This TCR beta chain stems from a study of cytomegalovirus exposure and HLA in healthy donors (dated by TCRdb to 2016 to 2017). Broadly, across the study: According to an earlier analysis of several hundred of the donors, about 170 million T cells yielded 117 million unique TCR beta sequences and 276 Gb of sequence data. In the later analysis, no new phenotypic data were used to find candidate immune exposures; instead, reliance was placed on TCR beta sequences and their occurrence across donors. The study used immunosequencing to profile the T cell repertoires of 670 or so subjects and linked those repertoires to cytomegalovirus serostatus. The study aimed to test whether cataloging public T cell receptors could reveal signatures of past pathogen exposure. In a later analysis, previously published TCR beta repertoires from some 640 donors were re-analyzed and high-resolution HLA genotyping was added so that TCR occurrence patterns could be studied. Among around 400 genotyped donors of the cohort, an average of approximately 240,000 unique TCR beta nucleotide sequences was sequenced per donor, of which roughly 17% were non-productive. A later genetic analysis used genome-wide SNP genotypes for about 55% of the 666 donors, treating that subset as a discovery cohort. Both class I and class II loci were covered by HLA typing, at four-digit resolution. Besides the first cohort of hundreds of subjects, a separate validation cohort made up of some 110 different subjects was used. Every discovery cohort repertoire had been produced on one sequencing platform. Roughly five DR-DQ haplotypes were treated as single units for association and clustering because of strong linkage in the cohort. The study combined high-throughput TCR immunosequencing, statistical association of individual TCRs with disease status, and machine learning to predict cytomegalovirus infection status. An early release covering approximately 600 HLA-typed donors comprised about 300 gigabases of sequencing data and roughly 85 million unique TCR sequences. In an earlier analysis of 587 of the donors, high-throughput TCR beta sequencing was used to judge whether each TCR beta V gene segment behaved as functional or pseudogenic. Alongside the repertoire data, information on donor age, sex, ethnicity and CMV serostatus was compiled. The genetic ancestry cluster associated with self-reported Caucasian donors included over 65% of the roughly 400 genotyped donors. The number of typed donors differed by locus: about 620-630 for A, B, C, DRB1 and DQB1; some 500 for DQA1; approximately 600 for DPA1; and roughly 490 for DPB1.

On this clone: This clone's antigen is unknown. There are no base qualities to consult, and no much larger clone falls within one base.

Summary of the overall study and its limitations: According to a later analysis, most CMV-associated TCR beta chains appeared to be HLA-restricted, and the HLA associations seemed to be driven largely by CMV exposure. Because counts were too low, 15 to 20 rarely observed V segments, including chromosome 9 orphons, were excluded from the earlier analysis of around 640 of the donors. A few of the identified cytomegalovirus-associated TCR beta chains were confirmed in vitro to be specific for cytomegalovirus antigens. A total of 150 to 200 TCR beta chains were listed by the study as associated with cytomegalovirus. In both the original and validation cohorts, the classifier was reported to diagnose cytomegalovirus status with high specificity and sensitivity. The sequencing pipeline was judged likely to have produced a cluster of highly shared sequence variants as a technical artifact. In a later analysis, 16,951 TCR beta sequences were associated with specific HLA alleles at a false discovery rate of 0.05. HLA typing was unavailable for some donors at each locus, so association tests used only the typed subset. This cohort had only TCR beta chains sequenced, and the lack of alpha or paired-chain data limited which features could be detected. V-gene and J-gene trimming of TCR beta chains was associated with a missense DCLRE1C variant in a later genetic analysis, and the association was replicated in an independent cohort. Roughly uniform sequencing depth across donors was assumed in presence/absence analyses, although this assumption may not hold. While some public TCRs were present in many individuals, most TCR sequences turned up only very rarely across donors. CMV serostatus was the only immune exposure information available for the cohort. The 87-base-pair reads could not distinguish some IMGT-functional V segments, including TRBV6-2 and TRBV6-3, so those segments were excluded. An earlier analysis of some 590 of the donors showed that most TCR beta V segments appeared in productive rearrangements either about 87% or about 30% of the time, which broadly matched IMGT annotations. In a later analysis, TCR association rates were found to vary across HLA loci, with the most associated TCRs seen for DRB1 alleles and the fewest for HLA-C alleles. A later genetic analysis reported fewer N-insertions in productive TCRs among donors in an Asian-associated ancestry cluster than the roughly 640-donor mean. A further reported finding was that TCR beta sequences accurately predicted the HLA-A and HLA-B alleles for most subjects in the first cohort. The authors suggested that the approach could potentially be extended to other disease states and immunological phenotypes. Linkage disequilibrium might explain the correlated functional status among segregating V segments, but an unknown experimental factor could not be excluded. According to a later analysis, parvovirus B19, influenza, CMV and Epstein-Barr virus appeared linked to several top co-occurrence clusters. In a later analysis, HLA-associated TCR beta chains were found to be more clonally expanded and to have lower generation probabilities than equally common non-associated chains. Assigning TCR associations to individual alleles was difficult when HLA alleles, especially DR and DQ, strongly co-occurred.

At the junction V is shortened by 3 bases and J by 7 bases, with 3 bases in between. The germline V gene supplies CDR1 ENHRY and CDR2 SYGVKD. The CDR3 measures 11 amino acids from cysteine to phenylalanine. Kept here is only the CDR3 DNA, which spans 33 bases and is read in frame from base 1. In total, roughly 710 healthy bone marrow donors made up the cohort. Cohort members were all nominally healthy when sampled, although unrecorded immune exposures were likely present. The donor was CMV seronegative and was included in the group of about 350 seronegative cohort members. Each donor provided a peripheral blood sample, and peripheral blood mononuclear cells were used for TCR beta sequencing. Genomic DNA was extracted from the blood cell samples with the Qiagen DNeasy Blood Extraction Kit. Libraries came from the immunoSEQ multiplex PCR assay. For the multiplex PCR, a mixture combining 60 forward primers for TCR Vbeta segments and 13 reverse primers for TCR Jbeta segments was used. The CDR3 region of rearranged TCR beta genes was amplified from genomic DNA by a multiplex PCR assay. The amplified TCR beta libraries were sequenced on the Illumina HiSeq System as 87-base-pair reads. Under the source paper's analysis protocol: A later analysis tallied roughly 80 million unique TCR beta chains across the 666 repertoires, and approximately 9.9 million of those chains were shared by two or more donors. A nearest-neighbor algorithm error-corrected the raw reads and collapsed the reads into unique sequences, merging closely related sequences to remove PCR and sequencing errors. To assign V, D and J gene segments, CDR3 sequences were aligned to IMGT reference sequences. For a sequence to be retained, a match of at least six nucleotides to both a V gene segment and a J gene segment was required. Rearrangements were classified as productive when the CDR3 lacked stop codons and remained in frame with V and J, and all other rearrangements were classified as non-productive. CDR3 was defined by IMGT convention, running from the second conserved V-encoded cysteine to the conserved J-encoded phenylalanine. Sequences without an unambiguous match to a single V gene segment were excluded from the earlier analysis of 500 to 700 of the donors. In an earlier analysis of 450 to 700 of the donors, V segments were called functional above 56.7% productive rearrangements and were called segregating when the between-donor standard deviation exceeded 5%. A statistical classification framework was built for diagnosing cytomegalovirus status from the catalog of TCR beta chain sequences. A later analysis assigned V and J genes by comparing TCR nucleotide sequences with IMGT/GENE-DB human TR gene sequences. A later analysis assigned CDR3 sequences and most-parsimonious VDJ recombination scenarios with the TCRdist pipeline. In a later analysis, each TCR beta chain was defined by its CDR3 amino acid sequence together with its V-gene family, and reads without a unique V-gene family were excluded. In a later analysis, 450 to 600 highly shared, low-generation-probability nucleotide sequences were removed to address suspected cross-contamination and a sequencing artifact. For each public chain, a later analysis derived a clonal expansion index from normalized ranks of inferred template counts within each repertoire. In a later analysis, generation probabilities were computed with a VDJ recombination model fitted to out-of-frame rearrangements, and the resulting probabilities were checked against IGoR. In a later analysis, hypergeometric tests were used to score TCR-TCR, TCR-HLA and TCR-CMV co-occurrence, with a repertoire-size bias correction applied to TCR pairs. To estimate false discovery rates, a later analysis permuted the HLA or CMV assignments 20 times. In a later analysis, co-occurring TCRs were grouped using DBSCAN, and TCRdist sequence similarity was added for clustering within HLA-allele-positive subsets. Co-occurrence clustering excluded repertoires with fewer than 30,000 or more than 120,000 public chains, plus five with anomalous nucleotide sharing. The source is immuneACCESS, and TCRdb retained only in-frame sequences with V and J called. Part of the clones is not carried over; for the studies checked, unresolved V genes explain less than half of this, and the remainder is unexplained. From that table come the V and J calls and clone size; the DNA was used to work out D and trimming. This sample comprises about 120,000 clones, 81% of them detected only once. The ten biggest clones cover 1.5% to 2% of the sample.

The material sequenced was PBMCs. The TCR was taken from a man between 35 and 55 years old in good health and CMV-seronegative. The V and J segments used are TRBV10-3 and TRBJ1-4; the D gene assignment is ambiguous. DNA sequence: TGTGCCATCAGTGACCTTGAAAAACTGTTTTTT. Its coded protein is CAISDLEKLFF.